What follows are 9 T cell receptor beta chains derived from one specimen sequenced in a study of cytomegalovirus exposure and HLA in healthy donors. In the PCR, 60 Vbeta and 13 Jbeta primers were used. The protocol was immunoSEQ multiplex PCR, while the TCRdb copy is restricted to in-frame clones and leaves out a portion. This table has roughly 160,000 clones, around three quarters appearing once. Sequencing input: PBMCs. All receptors derive from a woman aged 45-59 years in good health and CMV-seropositive.

The gene calls are TRBV5-1 and TRBJ1-1, with D perhaps matching TRBD1 (5 bases). The CDR3 runs to 14 residues. The germline gives CDR1 SGHRS, CDR2 YFSETQ. Trimming removed 1 base from V and 0 bases from J, with 7 bases in between. DNA of the CDR3: TGCGCCAGCAGCTTGATGGACATGAACACTGAAGCTTTCTTT. Translating it yields CASSLMDMNTEAFF.

The V gene is TRBV2, the J gene TRBJ2-5; TRBD1 agrees at 9 bases. Unmatched junction bases numbered 2, after V lost 5 bases and J lost 1 base. There are 14 residues in the CDR3. CDR1 is SNHLY, CDR2 FYNNEI, per germline. Here the CDR3 reads CASSSDRGQETQYF. The CDR3 DNA is TGTGCCAGCAGTTCGGACAGGGGCCAAGAGACCCAGTACTTC.

A word on this clone: Relative to the germline gene, one junction end is altered; a read error may explain this. This chain links TRBV7-7 with TRBJ2-5; D gene ambiguous. In germline, CDR1 is SSHAT, CDR2 FNYEAQ (reference sequence). This CDR3 region has 16 residues. CDR3: CASSLGGRVNGETQYF. The DNA of the CDR3 is TGTGCTAGCAGCTTGGGTGGTCGGGTCAACGGAGAGACCCAGTACTTC.

The chain combines TRBV28 with TRBJ1-5; possible D gene TRBD1, 5 bases. This CDR3 spans 16 amino acids. In germline, CDR1 is MDHEN, CDR2 SYDVKM. V lost 6 bases and J 0 bases, leaving 15 bases between the germline ends. DNA for the CDR3: TGTGCCAGCAGAATGACAGAATACGATAGCAATCAGCCCCAGCATTTT. This sequence encodes CASRMTEYDSNQPQHF. The full variable domain, with the rest looked up from reference TRBV28 and TRBJ1-5, is DVKVTQSSRYLVKRTGEKVFLECVQDMDHENMFWYRQDPGLGLRLIYFSYDVKMKEKGDIPEGYSVSREKKERFSLILESASTNQTSMYLCASRMTEYDSNQPQHFGDGTRLSIL.

The chain combines TRBV15 with TRBJ2-7; 13 nucleotides match TRBD2. Germline CDR1 reads LNHNV; CDR2 reads YYDKDF (reference sequence). The CDR3 length is 15 residues. The V segment lost 5 bases and the J segment 6 bases; nucleotides outside the gene matches: 7. The CDR3 region is CATSAGTSGIGEQYF. The DNA for the CDR3 is TGTGCCACCAGCGCCGGGACTAGCGGGATAGGCGAGCAGTACTTC.

In this sample, this clone turned up once. The gene calls are TRBV2 and TRBJ1-2, with D unclear. The CDR3 consists of 12 residues. V was pared by 5 bases and J by 2 bases, with 6 bases between. Germline V gene sequence: CDR1 SNHLY, CDR2 FYNNEI. Written as DNA, the CDR3 is TGTGCCAGCAGTACAGAGAACTATGGCTACACCTTC. This encodes CASSTENYGYTF. Full variable domain (outside the CDR3, taken from reference TRBV2 and TRBJ1-2): EPEVTQTPSHQVTQMGQEVILRCVPISNHLYFYWYRQILGQKVEFLVSFYNNEISEKSEIFDDQFSVERPDGSNFTLKIRSTKLEDSAMYFCASSTENYGYTFGSGTRLTVV.

The chain links TRBV7-2 to TRBJ1-6; D gene unclear. This CDR3 comprises 15 residues. Per the germline V gene, CDR1 is SGHTA and CDR2 is FQGNSA. V was shortened by 6 bases and J by 4 bases, with 13 bases between the two germline ends. CDR3 coding DNA: TGTGCCAGCAGTAGACAAACAGTTTATAATTCACCCCTCCACTTT. Translated, it gives CASSRQTVYNSPLHF.

This clone was seen only a few times. The V call is TRBV7-3, the J call TRBJ2-2; D unclear. This CDR3 region has 15 residues. V lost 4 bases to trimming and J lost 0 bases, with 9 bases between them. Germline CDR1 SGHTA, CDR2 FQGTGA. Here the CDR3 DNA reads TGTGCCAGCAGCTCAAATCAGGCGAACACCGGGGAGCTGTTTTTT. This translates into CASSSNQANTGELFF.

The table lists this clone with a few counts. CDR3 amino acids: CASSLNVGGAGTEAFF. DNA of the CDR3: TGTGCCAGCAGCTTAAATGTTGGGGGGGCAGGGACTGAAGCTTTCTTT. The chain has TRBV7-8 and TRBJ1-1; tentatively, D is TRBD1 (6 bases). V dropped 2 bases and J dropped 5 bases, with 18 bases sitting between them. CDR1 is SGHVS and CDR2 is FQNEAQ in the germline V gene. This CDR3 spans 16 amino acids.